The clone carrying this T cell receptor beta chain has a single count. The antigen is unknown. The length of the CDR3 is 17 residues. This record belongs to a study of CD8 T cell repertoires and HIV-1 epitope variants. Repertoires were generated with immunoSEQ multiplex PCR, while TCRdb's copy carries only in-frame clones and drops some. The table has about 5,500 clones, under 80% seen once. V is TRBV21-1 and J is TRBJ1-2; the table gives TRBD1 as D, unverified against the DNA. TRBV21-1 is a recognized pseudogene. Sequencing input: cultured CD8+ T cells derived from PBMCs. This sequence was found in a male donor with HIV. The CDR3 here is CASSAKWMGQGWYGYTF. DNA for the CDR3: TGTGCCAGCAGTGCCAAATGGATGGGGCAGGGTTGGTATGGCTACACCTTC.